This T cell receptor (beta chain) came from a study of cytomegalovirus exposure and HLA in healthy donors (dated by TCRdb to 2016 to 2017). Regarding the study in general: According to a later analysis, the 120 or so validation repertoires were produced on the same platform as the roughly 600 repertoires of the first cohort. Along with the approximately 650-subject first cohort, a separate validation cohort of around 120 different subjects was used. To predict cytomegalovirus infection status, the study combined high-throughput TCR immunosequencing, statistical association of individual TCRs with disease status, and machine learning. The study was designed to test whether signatures of past pathogen exposure could be identified by cataloging public T cell receptors. Overall study results and their limits: Subsequent analysis determined that TCRs grouped into clusters in the first cohort also showed a tendency toward co-occurrence across the roughly 120 validation repertoires, and approximately 94% of cluster scores exceeded 0. Most TCR sequences were seen in very few donors, while some public TCRs were found in many individuals. A later analysis lacked HLA typing for the validation cohort, so it scored co-occurrence in that cohort across all 110 or so repertoires. In vitro tests confirmed that a few of the cytomegalovirus-associated TCR beta chains recognize cytomegalovirus antigens. The classifier was reported to diagnose cytomegalovirus status with high specificity and sensitivity in both the original and validation cohorts. The authors suggested that the approach could potentially be extended to other disease states and immunological phenotypes. A total of fewer than 200 TCR beta chains were listed by the study as associated with cytomegalovirus.

This clone is a singleton in its sample. What this receptor recognizes is not known. No much larger clone is present one base from it, and per-base qualities are unavailable. Receptor amplification or capture employed the immunoSEQ multiplex PCR assay. In the authors' own workflow: A statistical classification framework was built to diagnose cytomegalovirus status from the catalog of TCR beta chain sequences. Entries here come from immuneACCESS through TCRdb and include only in-frame sequences with V and J called. Some clones fail to appear in such tables; in the studies checked, an unresolved V gene covers under half of the shortfall, and the cause of the remainder is unknown. V, J and clone size derive from that table, while D and trimming were established from the DNA sequence. This sample is represented by about 130,000 clones; roughly 89% of them were singletons. The top ten hold 0.95% to 1.3% of the sample.

Separate from the roughly 650-subject first cohort, the validation cohort of 120 subjects was the group to which the donors belonged. This TCR was sampled from a young woman in good health and CMV-seronegative. Sequencing was performed on PBMCs.

Here the CDR3 is given as CASTGASGGKNSPLHF. The DNA sequence is TGTGCCAGCACCGGAGCCTCAGGGGGCAAAAATTCACCCCTCCACTTT. This sequence uses TRBV6-4 and TRBJ1-6; TRBD1 aligns with 8 central bases. CDR1 and CDR2 (MRHNA, SNTAGT) derive from the germline V gene. Including the terminal cysteine and phenylalanine, the CDR3 comprises 16 residues. Left in the record is the CDR3 DNA by itself, 48 bases read in frame from the first base. The junction shows trimming of 7 bases on V and 7 bases on J, and the gene matches do not reach 12 bases of it.